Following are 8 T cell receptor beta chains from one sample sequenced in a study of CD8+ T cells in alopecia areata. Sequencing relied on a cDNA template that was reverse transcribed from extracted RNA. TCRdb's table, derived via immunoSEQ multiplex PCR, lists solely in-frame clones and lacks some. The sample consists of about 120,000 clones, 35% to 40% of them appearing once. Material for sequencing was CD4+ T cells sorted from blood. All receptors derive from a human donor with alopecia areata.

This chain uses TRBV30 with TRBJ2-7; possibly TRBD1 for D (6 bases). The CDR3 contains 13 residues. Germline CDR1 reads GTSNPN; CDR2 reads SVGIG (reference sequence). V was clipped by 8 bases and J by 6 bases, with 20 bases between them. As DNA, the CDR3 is TGTGCCGGAACAACAGGGACCACCCTCGAGCAGTACTTC. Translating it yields CAGTTGTTLEQYF.

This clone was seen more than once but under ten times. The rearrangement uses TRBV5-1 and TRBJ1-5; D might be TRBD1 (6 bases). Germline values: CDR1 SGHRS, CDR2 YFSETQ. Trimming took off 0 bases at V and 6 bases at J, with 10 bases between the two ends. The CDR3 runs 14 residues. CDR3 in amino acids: CASSLERGGQPQHF. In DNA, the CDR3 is TGCGCCAGCAGCTTGGAAAGGGGGGGTCAGCCCCAGCATTTT.

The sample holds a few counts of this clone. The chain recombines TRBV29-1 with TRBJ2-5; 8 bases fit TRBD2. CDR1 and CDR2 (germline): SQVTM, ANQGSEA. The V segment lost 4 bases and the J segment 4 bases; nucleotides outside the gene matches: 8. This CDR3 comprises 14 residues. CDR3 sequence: CSVVRGGLLETQYF. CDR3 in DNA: TGCAGCGTTGTACGGGGGGGCCTGCTAGAGACCCAGTACTTC.

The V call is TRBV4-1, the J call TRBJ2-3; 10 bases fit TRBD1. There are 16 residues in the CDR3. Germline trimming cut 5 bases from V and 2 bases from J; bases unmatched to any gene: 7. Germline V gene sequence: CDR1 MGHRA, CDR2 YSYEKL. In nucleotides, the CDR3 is TGCGCCAGCAGCTCCTGGGACAGGGGAAACACAGATACGCAGTATTTT. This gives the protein CASSSWDRGNTDTQYF.

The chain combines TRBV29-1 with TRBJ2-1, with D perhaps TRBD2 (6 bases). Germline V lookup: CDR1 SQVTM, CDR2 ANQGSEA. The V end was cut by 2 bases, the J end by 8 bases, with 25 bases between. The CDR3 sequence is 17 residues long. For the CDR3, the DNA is TGCAGCGTTGAACATTCGGGTAGCGGAGGATTGCGCGATGAGCAGTTCTTC. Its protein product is CSVEHSGSGGLRDEQFF.

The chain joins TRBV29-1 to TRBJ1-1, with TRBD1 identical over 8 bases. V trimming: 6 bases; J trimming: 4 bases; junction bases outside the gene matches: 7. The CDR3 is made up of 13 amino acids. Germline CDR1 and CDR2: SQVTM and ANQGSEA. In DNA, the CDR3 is TGCAGCGTCTTTGGACAGGGTGGCACTGAAGCTTTCTTT. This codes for CSVFGQGGTEAFF.

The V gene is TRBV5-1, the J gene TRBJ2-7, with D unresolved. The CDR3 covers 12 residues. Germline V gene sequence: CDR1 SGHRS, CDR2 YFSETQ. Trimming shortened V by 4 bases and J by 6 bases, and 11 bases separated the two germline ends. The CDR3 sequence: CASSLGGPEQYF. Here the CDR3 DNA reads TGCGCCAGCAGCCTAGGCGGTCCCGAGCAGTACTTC.

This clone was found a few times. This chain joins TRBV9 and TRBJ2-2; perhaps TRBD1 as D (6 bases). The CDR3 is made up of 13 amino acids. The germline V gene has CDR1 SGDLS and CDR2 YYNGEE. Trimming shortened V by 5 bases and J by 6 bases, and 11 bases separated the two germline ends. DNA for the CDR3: TGTGCCAGCAGGACACAGGGTGCCGGGGAGCTGTTTTTT. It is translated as CASRTQGAGELFF.